The 12 T cell receptor beta chains presented below share a single source sample, sequenced in a study of technical replicates of blood from a handful of donors. Some clones are missing from TCRdb's copy, which holds only in-frame ones; the method was immunoSEQ multiplex PCR. The sample yields 65,000 to 90,000 clones, 90% to 95% seen once. The sequencing sample was made of PBMCs. All receptors derive from a human donor in good health. Some clones in this sample may be carry-over from other donors' samples.

This clone was picked up a small number of times. The rearrangement joins TRBV30 to TRBJ1-6, with TRBD1 identical over 7 bases. J gave up 9 bases and V 0 bases, and 5 bases lay outside the gene matches. CDR1 is GTSNPN and CDR2 is SVGIG in the germline V gene (reference sequence). The CDR3 is 14 amino acids. The DNA of the CDR3 is TGTGCCTGGAGTGTACTCACAGGGGCTTCACCCCTCCACTTT. Translated, it gives CAWSVLTGASPLHF. The full variable domain, in which reference TRBV30 and TRBJ1-6 provide the parts outside the CDR3, is SQTIHQWPATLVQPVGSPLSLECTVEGTSNPNLYWYRQAAGRGLQLLFYSVGIGQISSEVPQNLSASRPQDRQFILSSKKLLLSDSGFYLCAWSVLTGASPLHFGNGTRLTVT.

V and J are TRBV10-3 and TRBJ2-3, with D tentatively TRBD2 (7 bases). V lost 5 bases to trimming and J lost 2 bases, with 14 bases between them. This CDR3 spans 15 amino acids. CDR1 and CDR2 from the germline V gene are ENHRY and SYGVKD. CDR3 sequence reads: CAISSGGAATDTQYF. DNA of the CDR3: TGTGCCATCAGTTCGGGGGGCGCGGCCACAGATACGCAGTATTTT.

The sample holds a few counts of this clone. This chain connects TRBV2 to TRBJ1-1; possible D gene TRBD1, 5 bases. Germline loops: CDR1 SNHLY, CDR2 FYNNEI. This CDR3 is 17 amino acids long. Trimming shortened V by 8 bases and J by 1 base, and 23 bases separated the two germline ends. The CDR3 loop reads CASGFTLRGGTNTEAFF. The CDR3 nucleotides read TGTGCCAGCGGGTTTACCCTCCGGGGGGGGACGAACACTGAAGCTTTCTTT.

The V gene is TRBV19, the J gene TRBJ2-5; tentative D call: TRBD1 (5 bases). Between the trimmed V and J ends, which lost 3 bases and 7 bases, there was a span of 12 bases. The germline V gene encodes CDR1 LNHDA and CDR2 SQIVND (reference sequence). The CDR3 length is 13 residues. The CDR3 DNA reads TGTGCCAGTAGTATCCCAGGGTCCGGGACCCAGTACTTC. This codes for CASSIPGSGTQYF.

The chain is built from TRBV7-9 and TRBJ2-2; D is uncertain. Deletions cut 5 bases from V and 8 bases from J, with 9 bases between. Germline loops: CDR1 SEHNR, CDR2 FQNEAQ (reference sequence). The length of the CDR3 is 12 residues. CDR3: CASSIYVGELFF. The CDR3 DNA follows: TGTGCCAGCAGCATCTACGTGGGGGAGCTGTTTTTT.

The V gene is TRBV2, the J gene TRBJ2-6; a possible D gene is TRBD1 (6 bases). Trimming cost V 5 bases and J 1 base, with 21 bases left between them. This CDR3 has 19 residues. Per the germline V gene, CDR1 is SNHLY and CDR2 is FYNNEI. This CDR3 is CASSFHKNQGLSGANVLTF. Here the CDR3 DNA reads TGTGCCAGCAGTTTTCATAAAAATCAGGGGCTATCTGGGGCCAACGTCCTGACTTTC.

The chain joins TRBV7-2 to TRBJ2-5; 10 nucleotides match TRBD2. Germline CDR1 SGHTA, CDR2 FQGNSA. CDR3 length: 15 amino acids. After removal of 3 bases from V and 6 bases from J, the junction contained 7 bases not matched to a gene. This chain's CDR3 is CASSLVAGGPKTQYF. The DNA for the CDR3 is TGTGCCAGCAGCTTGGTAGCGGGAGGACCCAAGACCCAGTACTTC.

The chain carries TRBV7-2 and TRBJ2-7; possibly TRBD2 for D (5 bases). There are 14 residues in the CDR3. Trimming cost V 0 bases and J 0 bases, with 6 bases left between them. Germline V lookup: CDR1 SGHTA, CDR2 FQGNSA. The DNA for the CDR3 is TGTGCCAGCAGCTTAGCGAGGGTCTCCTACGAGCAGTACTTC. Amino acid sequence: CASSLARVSYEQYF.

The chain carries TRBV10-3 and TRBJ2-3; TRBD1 might be the D (5 bases). Between the trimmed V and J ends, which lost 2 bases and 4 bases, there was a span of 13 bases. This CDR3 contains 15 residues. Germline loops: CDR1 ENHRY, CDR2 SYGVKD. In nucleotides, the CDR3 is TGTGCCATCAGTGAGCCGAAAGTCAGGGCAGATACGCAGTATTTT. Residues: CAISEPKVRADTQYF.

The chain has TRBV5-1 and TRBJ1-1, with a tentative D call TRBD1 (5 bases). V was pared by 0 bases and J by 4 bases, with 13 bases between. The CDR3 sequence is 15 residues long. CDR1 SGHRS and CDR2 YFSETQ come from the germline V gene. The CDR3 DNA reads as TGCGCCAGCAGCTTGGACGGGGGGAGACCCACTGAAGCTTTCTTT. This sequence encodes CASSLDGGRPTEAFF.

This clone was observed a few times. The chain carries TRBV14 and TRBJ2-1; weak D call: TRBD1 (5 bases). Germline-derived CDR1 and CDR2 are SGHDN and FVKESK. The V end lost 1 base, the J end lost 10 bases, and 14 bases lay between the germline ends. The CDR3 spans 14 residues. The CDR3 nucleotides are TGTGCCAGCAGCCAAGGGGTCGCGGCAGGGGAGCAGTTCTTC. Amino acids: CASSQGVAAGEQFF.

This clone was picked up a small number of times. The gene calls are TRBV19 and TRBJ1-5; D is perhaps TRBD1 (6 bases). V lost 4 bases, J lost 1 base, and 8 bases lay in between. This CDR3 region has 14 residues. Per germline, CDR1 LNHDA and CDR2 SQIVND (reference sequence). The CDR3 spells CASSTGESNQPQHF. The CDR3 nucleotides read TGTGCCAGTAGTACAGGGGAGAGCAATCAGCCCCAGCATTTT. Variable domain in full (rest from reference TRBV19 and TRBJ1-5): DGGITQSPKYLFRKEGQNVTLSCEQNLNHDAMYWYRQDPGQGLRLIYYSQIVNDFQKGDIAEGYSVSREKKESFPLTVTSAQKNPTAFYLCASSTGESNQPQHFGDGTRLSIL.